This T cell receptor (beta chain) comes out of a study of metastatic and nonmetastatic thyroid tumors. V gave up 0 bases and J gave up 9 bases, with 13 bases separating them. This CDR3 spans 14 amino acids. Per germline, CDR1 SGHDT and CDR2 YYEEEE. In the case of this clone: Its antigen is undetermined.

Regarding the study as a whole: In blood and tumor, TCR beta diversity was reportedly significantly higher in malignant thyroid tumors than in benign nodules.

Through MiXCR, TCRdb re-clonotyped the PCR reads. Among around 17,000 clones listed, around 25% were seen once. Thyroid surgery was preceded by no treatment in any patient. This clonotype was sampled from a female donor with papillary thyroid cancer or a benign thyroid nodule (not recorded which). Some clones in this sample may be carry-over from other donors' samples. Sequences were obtained from adjacent normal tissue. The chain uses TRBV5-6 and TRBJ2-1; perhaps D is TRBD1 or TRBD2 (5 bases each). Here the CDR3 reads CASSLANWGSEQFF. The CDR3 DNA follows: TGTGCCAGCAGCTTGGCCAATTGGGGGAGTGAGCAGTTCTTC.